The text below deals with one TCR beta chain. This sample is drawn from a study of OX40 agonist ivuxolimab in advanced cancers. Only in-frame clones appear in the TCRdb table, and some are missing; sequencing was by immunoSEQ multiplex PCR. The repertoire holds more than 80,000 clones, with around nine tenths as singletons. The CDR3 spans 14 residues. Trimming shortened V by 6 bases and J by 1 base, and 15 bases separated the two germline ends. Per germline, CDR1 SQVTM and CDR2 ANQGSEA. This sample comprised CD4+ or CD8+ T cells sorted from blood, obtained in a trial of the OX40 agonist ivuxolimab. The rearrangement joins TRBV29-1 to TRBJ1-1, with D unresolved. The receptor was isolated from an adult with an advanced solid tumor such as melanoma, head and neck, liver or kidney cancer. CDR3 nucleotides: TGCAGCGTCCATGCGGGGTACTCGAACACTGAAGCTTTCTTT. Encoded protein: CSVHAGYSNTEAFF.